Included here is one TCR beta chain sequence, with context. Those enrolled in Seattle joined during active infection and were followed longitudinally afterward. CDR1 is SGHDT and CDR2 is YYEEEE in the germline V gene. This CDR3 contains 14 residues. The V gene end was trimmed by 4 bases and the J gene end by 11 bases; junction bases not matched to a gene: 8. The data belong to a study of blood T cell repertoires in COVID-19. TCRdb's copy holds only in-frame clones and misses some; the assay was immunoSEQ multiplex PCR. The sample lists 150,000 to 250,000 clones, around 94% occurring once. The TCR sequence derives from a young man with COVID-19, enrolled during active disease. The sequenced sample consisted of peripheral blood. This chain connects TRBV5-6 to TRBJ1-6; 8 nucleotides align to TRBD1. The CDR3 sequence: CASSGQGRIPPLHF. CDR3 DNA: TGTGCCAGCAGCGGACAGGGCAGAATCCCACCCCTCCACTTT.